The T cell receptor beta chain under discussion was sequenced for a study of circulating CD8 cells and anti-PD-1 response in melanoma. Sorting of live CD3+CD8+TCRalphabeta+ cells by PD-1 and/or TIGIT gave four subsets. Trimming pared 3 bases from V and 0 bases from J, leaving 6 bases between. The CDR3 totals 13 residues. Germline assignment: CDR1 MDHEN and CDR2 SYDVKM. This clonotype is labeled large. Using about 15 ng of total RNA, TCR libraries were made with the QIAseq Immune Repertoire TCR panel. TCRdb re-called the reads through MiXCR, storing one row per CDR3 protein. The sample has 950 to 1,500 distinct CDR3 sequences; 6% are singletons.

The clonotype comes from a human donor with melanoma. The sample was CD8+ T cells from PBMCs, taken at baseline or after one month of anti-PD-1 therapy (not recorded which). J is TRBJ2-7 and V is TRBV28; tentative D call: TRBD1 (5 bases). CDR3 protein: CASSFDSSYEQYF. The CDR3 DNA reads TGTGCCAGCAGTTTCGACAGCTCCTACGAGCAGTACTTC.